This entry lists 14 T cell receptor beta chains sequenced from one sample in a study of blood T cell repertoires in COVID-19. The assay was immunoSEQ multiplex PCR, and TCRdb's table has in-frame clones only and misses some. This sample carries around 99,000 clones, around 80% of them seen once, and the ten largest clones take about 4.3%. Sequenced sample: peripheral blood. The receptors shown here come from a man between 65 and 85 years old with acute or convalescent COVID-19.

Only one count was recorded for this clone. The chain is built from TRBV15 and TRBJ1-1, with 7 bases fitting TRBD1. After removal of 5 bases from V and 0 bases from J, the junction contained 3 bases not matched to a gene. Germline CDR1 LNHNV, CDR2 YYDKDF (reference sequence). This CDR3 spans 14 amino acids. CDR3 protein: CATSWGQMNTEAFF. DNA of the CDR3: TGTGCCACCAGCTGGGGACAGATGAACACTGAAGCTTTCTTT.

CDR3 amino acids: CASSFTGVTEAFF. In DNA form, the CDR3 reads TGTGCCAGCAGTTTCACAGGGGTTACTGAAGCTTTCTTT. The chain has TRBV25-1 and TRBJ1-1; TRBD1 matches at 7 bases. V dropped 5 bases and J dropped 5; count of bases not matched to a gene: 5. The CDR3 totals 13 residues. Germline V gene sequence: CDR1 MGHDK, CDR2 SYGVNS.

The CDR3 sequence: CASSFGGGDIQYF. The CDR3 coding sequence is TGTGCCAGCAGCTTCGGGGGAGGAGACATTCAGTACTTC. The J gene is TRBJ2-4, the V gene TRBV7-2; the D gene is possibly TRBD2 (6 bases). CDR1 SGHTA and CDR2 FQGNSA come from the germline V gene. Trimming cost V 3 bases and J 8 bases, with 11 bases left between them. This CDR3 comprises 13 residues.

This sequence joins TRBV7-2 and TRBJ1-5; maybe TRBD1 (5 bases). This CDR3 region has 18 residues. Germline values: CDR1 SGHTA, CDR2 FQGNSA. Trimming cost V 3 bases and J 2 bases, with 20 bases left between them. This chain's CDR3 is CASSFSRQPWDGNQPQHF. The CDR3 DNA sequence: TGTGCCAGCAGCTTCTCTAGACAGCCGTGGGATGGCAATCAGCCCCAGCATTTT. Complete variable domain (other parts from reference TRBV7-2 and TRBJ1-5): GAGVSQSPSNKVTEKGKDVELRCDPISGHTALYWYRQSLGQGLEFLIYFQGNSAPDKSGLPSDRFSAERTGGSVSTLTIQRTQQEDSAVYLCASSFSRQPWDGNQPQHFGDGTRLSIL.

The rearrangement links TRBV9 to TRBJ2-2; D is uncertain. This CDR3 is built from 15 residues. CDR1 and CDR2 from the germline V gene are SGDLS and YYNGEE. V was clipped by 4 bases and J by 1 base, with 11 bases between them. CDR3 nucleotides: TGTGCCAGCAGCAGAGCAAACCTGAACACCGGGGAGCTGTTTTTT. It yields the protein CASSRANLNTGELFF.

The table lists this clone with a count of one. The V call is TRBV5-1, the J call TRBJ1-1; D not certain. Germline lookup yields CDR1 SGHRS and CDR2 YFSETQ. Deletions cut 4 bases from V and 3 bases from J, with 7 bases between. The CDR3 is 12 residues long. CDR3 nucleotides: TGCGCCAGCAGCCCGAGGGACACTGAAGCTTTCTTT. Its translation is CASSPRDTEAFF.

The CDR3 reads CASIRDSYNEQFF. DNA of the CDR3: TGTGCCAGCATCCGGGACAGCTACAATGAGCAGTTCTTC. This sequence joins TRBV2 and TRBJ2-1; TRBD1 matches at 7 bases. Trimming removed 7 bases from V and 3 bases from J; junction bases left unmatched: 3. This CDR3 comprises 13 residues. CDR1 is SNHLY and CDR2 is FYNNEI in the germline V gene.

The gene calls are TRBV24-1 and TRBJ2-3, with 9 bases fitting TRBD1. This CDR3 spans 16 amino acids. Germline assignment: CDR1 KGHDR and CDR2 SFDVKD. V lost 5 bases to trimming and J lost 3 bases; unmatched junction nucleotides: 8. The CDR3 sequence: CATSGPGQGRTDTQYF. The CDR3 coding sequence is TGTGCCACCAGTGGCCCGGGACAGGGAAGGACAGATACGCAGTATTTT.

The V call is TRBV11-3, the J call TRBJ2-7; the D gene is possibly TRBD1 (6 bases). CDR1 is SGHNT and CDR2 is YENEEA in the germline V gene. V was clipped by 5 bases and J by 4 bases, with 18 bases between them. The CDR3 loop spans 15 amino acids. CDR3 coding DNA: TGTGCCAGCAGCCCGGGCCGGGGACAAAGTTACGAGCAGTACTTC. It encodes CASSPGRGQSYEQYF.

The count of this clone is one. The V gene is TRBV6-2 or TRBV6-3, the J gene TRBJ1-4; 7 positions match TRBD1. The V gene end was trimmed by 6 bases and the J gene end by 8 bases; junction bases not matched to a gene: 15. The germline V gene has CDR1 MNHEY and CDR2 SVGEGT. The CDR3 has 16 residues. This CDR3 is CASSDRDASALEKLFF. The CDR3, as DNA: TGTGCCAGCAGCGACAGGGATGCAAGCGCCTTGGAAAAACTGTTTTTT.

The chain has TRBV20-1 and TRBJ1-1, with D perhaps TRBD1 (6 bases). V dropped 4 bases and J dropped 8 bases, with 11 bases sitting between them. This CDR3 has 11 amino acids. Germline CDR1 DFQATT, CDR2 SNEGSKA (reference sequence). The chain's CDR3 is CSATFDREAFF. Here the CDR3 DNA reads TGCAGTGCTACCTTCGACAGGGAAGCTTTCTTT.

CDR3 loop: CASSGPGQSSGNTIYF. The CDR3 DNA is TGTGCCAGCAGCGGCCCCGGACAGAGCTCTGGAAACACCATATATTTT. The chain links TRBV5-6 to TRBJ1-3, with D possibly matching TRBD1 (6 bases). The CDR3 length is 16 residues. Germline assignment: CDR1 SGHDT and CDR2 YYEEEE. V was shortened by 4 bases and J by 0 bases, with 14 bases between the two germline ends.

The chain combines TRBV19 with TRBJ2-7; 7 nucleotides line up with TRBD1. With V trimmed by 5 bases and J by 3 bases, 4 bases remained unmatched. This CDR3 is 13 amino acids long. The germline CDR1 and CDR2 sequences are LNHDA and SQIVND (reference sequence). CDR3 DNA: TGTGCCAGTAGTCCTTGGGACAGCTACGAGCAGTACTTC. This translates into CASSPWDSYEQYF. The variable domain in full, completed from reference TRBV19 and TRBJ2-7, reads DGGITQSPKYLFRKEGQNVTLSCEQNLNHDAMYWYRQDPGQGLRLIYYSQIVNDFQKGDIAEGYSVSREKKESFPLTVTSAQKNPTAFYLCASSPWDSYEQYFGPGTRLTVT.

V is TRBV11-1 and J is TRBJ2-2; 9 nucleotides align to TRBD1. Germline lookup yields CDR1 SGHAT and CDR2 FQDESV (reference sequence). CDR3 length equals 14 residues. V dropped 5 bases and J dropped 6; count of bases not matched to a gene: 4. In nucleotides, the CDR3 is TGTGCCAGCAGCAAACAGGGGGCCCCCGGGGAGCTGTTTTTT. As protein: CASSKQGAPGELFF.